The next 18 T cell receptor beta chains were all read from a single sample in a study of blood T cell repertoires in COVID-19. This table comes from immunoSEQ multiplex PCR, and its TCRdb copy is limited to in-frame clones, with some not included. This sample has under 90,000 clones, with approximately 79% found just once. The sequenced sample consisted of peripheral blood. These receptors came from a woman aged 80 or over with active or convalescent COVID-19.

This chain links TRBV15 with TRBJ2-1; 8 bases match TRBD1. V shed 3 bases, J shed 15 bases, and the junction held 4 bases outside the gene matches. CDR3 length: 11 amino acids. Germline V CDR1 and CDR2: LNHNV, YYDKDF (reference sequence). For the CDR3, the DNA is TGTGCCACCAGCAGGGACAGGGTTGGGTTCTTC. Its protein is CATSRDRVGFF.

The V and J genes are TRBV5-1 and TRBJ1-5, with D uncertain. The germline gives CDR1 SGHRS, CDR2 YFSETQ. Trimming pared 4 bases from V and 5 bases from J, leaving 10 bases between. CDR3 length: 13 amino acids. CDR3 amino acids: CASSQGRDQPQHF. For the CDR3, the DNA is TGCGCCAGCAGCCAAGGGAGAGATCAGCCCCAGCATTTT.

V is TRBV14 and J is TRBJ1-1; D is perhaps TRBD1 (5 bases). Looked up from germline, CDR1 is SGHDN and CDR2 is FVKESK. The CDR3 length is 14 residues. V lost 0 bases and J lost 4, with 9 bases in between. The CDR3 bases are TGTGCCAGCAGCCAAGACAGGGTGGCCACTGAAGCTTTCTTT. Its protein is CASSQDRVATEAFF.

This chain connects TRBV5-6 to TRBJ1-5; D uncertain. Deletions cut 5 bases from V and 0 bases from J, with 12 bases between. This CDR3 contains 15 residues. CDR1 and CDR2 (germline): SGHDT, YYEEEE. The chain's CDR3 is CASRAMIDSNQPQHF. In DNA form, the CDR3 reads TGTGCCAGCAGGGCCATGATTGATAGCAATCAGCCCCAGCATTTT. Using reference TRBV5-6 and TRBJ1-5 for the parts outside the CDR3, the full variable domain is DAGVTQSPTHLIKTRGQQVTLRCSPKSGHDTVSWYQQALGQGPQFIFQYYEEEERQRGNFPDRFSGHQFPNYSSELNVNALLLGDSALYLCASRAMIDSNQPQHFGDGTRLSIL.

This chain connects TRBV6-1 to TRBJ1-2; possible D gene TRBD1, 5 bases. V lost 3 bases and J lost 4, with 18 bases in between. The CDR3 has 16 amino acids. The germline V gene has CDR1 MNHNS and CDR2 SASEGT. CDR3 region: CASSDDPPQGPYGYTF. CDR3 in DNA: TGTGCCAGCAGTGATGACCCTCCTCAGGGCCCCTATGGCTACACCTTC.

The V gene is TRBV7-9, the J gene TRBJ2-1, with a weak D call TRBD1 (5 bases). This CDR3 spans 15 amino acids. V was pared by 7 bases and J by 0 bases, with 13 bases between. Germline V lookup: CDR1 SEHNR, CDR2 FQNEAQ (reference sequence). CDR3 sequence reads: CASIQGDSSYNEQFF. For the CDR3, the DNA is TGTGCCAGCATCCAAGGGGATAGCTCCTACAATGAGCAGTTCTTC.

V usage is TRBV28 and J usage is TRBJ1-1; D is ambiguous. Germline CDR1 reads MDHEN; CDR2 reads SYDVKM. The CDR3 is 13 residues long. The V end was cut by 3 bases, the J end by 3 bases, with 8 bases between. The CDR3 sequence is CASSLRLDTEAFF. CDR3 bases: TGTGCCAGCAGTTTGAGGCTCGACACTGAAGCTTTCTTT.

V is TRBV6-2 or TRBV6-3 and J is TRBJ2-7; 7 bases fit TRBD1. CDR3 length: 16 amino acids. Germline CDR1 is MNHEY and CDR2 is SVGEGT. The V segment lost 4 bases and the J segment 2 bases; nucleotides outside the gene matches: 11. CDR3 in amino acids: CASSSYRQGVTYEQYF. CDR3 nucleotide sequence: TGTGCCAGCAGTTCTTATCGACAGGGAGTAACCTACGAGCAGTACTTC.

The rearrangement links TRBV7-6 to TRBJ2-1, with 11 bases lining up with TRBD1. This CDR3 has 15 residues. The germline V gene encodes CDR1 SGHVS and CDR2 FNYEAQ. With V trimmed by 1 base and J by 7 bases, 3 bases remained unmatched. The DNA of the CDR3 is TGTGCCAGCAGCTTAGTCGGGACAGGGGGAAATGAGCAGTTCTTC. It yields the protein CASSLVGTGGNEQFF.

The chain carries TRBV19 and TRBJ1-5; TRBD1 matches at 10 bases. Unmatched junction bases numbered 11, after V lost 0 bases and J lost 3 bases. Looked up from germline, CDR1 is LNHDA and CDR2 is SQIVND (reference sequence). CDR3 length: 19 amino acids. This CDR3 is CASSIDQRQGAPFNQPQHF. In nucleotides, the CDR3 is TGTGCCAGTAGTATAGATCAGAGACAGGGGGCCCCATTCAATCAGCCCCAGCATTTT.

This sequence joins TRBV15 and TRBJ2-1; 11 positions agree with TRBD2. Germline V gives CDR1 LNHNV, CDR2 YYDKDF (reference sequence). This CDR3 comprises 19 residues. V gave up 4 bases and J gave up 4 bases; unmatched junction bases: 15. The CDR3 nucleotides read TGTGCCACCAGCACCCCGGGACTAGCGGAGAGGGGAGATTACAATGAGCAGTTCTTC. It translates to CATSTPGLAERGDYNEQFF.

The chain couples TRBV18 to TRBJ1-2, with 8 positions matching TRBD1. V trimming: 3 bases; J trimming: 7 bases; junction bases outside the gene matches: 4. The germline CDR1 and CDR2 sequences are KGHSH and LQKENI. The CDR3 totals 13 residues. DNA of the CDR3: TGTGCCAGCTCACCCGTAACAGGGGGTGGCTACACCTTC. This translates into CASSPVTGGGYTF.

The count of this clone is one. This chain links TRBV6-2 or TRBV6-3 with TRBJ2-3, with 9 bases lining up with TRBD2. Losses at the gene ends were 5 bases for V and 4 bases for J; bases not matched to a gene: 4. The CDR3 is 14 residues long. The V gene's germline CDR1 is MNHEY and CDR2 SVGEGT. In nucleotides, the CDR3 is TGTGCCAGCAGTGGGACTAGCTCCGCAGATACGCAGTATTTT. Amino acids: CASSGTSSADTQYF.

The chain recombines TRBV5-6 with TRBJ2-7; D uncertain. The CDR3 runs 12 residues. CDR1 is SGHDT and CDR2 is YYEEEE in the germline V gene. V lost 3 bases to trimming and J lost 7 bases, with 11 bases between them. CDR3 sequence reads: CASSSYPGEQYF. The CDR3 DNA reads as TGTGCCAGCAGCTCATACCCCGGGGAGCAGTACTTC.

This sequence joins TRBV12-3 or TRBV12-4 and TRBJ1-2; D uncertain. The CDR3 sequence is 12 residues long. V dropped 4 bases and J dropped 7 bases, with 10 bases sitting between them. In nucleotides, the CDR3 is TGTGCCAGCAGTTCCCCGAGTGGTGGCTACACCTTC. It is translated as CASSSPSGGYTF.

The chain uses TRBV5-4 and TRBJ1-3, with D possibly matching TRBD1 (5 bases). Germline CDR1 and CDR2: SGHNT and YYREEE (reference sequence). V lost 4 bases and J lost 0, with 14 bases in between. This CDR3 has 16 amino acids. CDR3 residues: CASSPWGGSSGNTIYF. The CDR3 nucleotides are TGTGCCAGCAGCCCTTGGGGGGGGAGCTCTGGAAACACCATATATTTT.

The rearrangement joins TRBV19 to TRBJ2-7, with D possibly TRBD1 on 6 matching bases. Per germline, CDR1 LNHDA and CDR2 SQIVND (reference sequence). The CDR3 loop spans 13 amino acids. V lost 9 bases to trimming and J lost 3 bases, with 15 bases between them. The CDR3 here is CASTPSGVYEQYF. DNA of the CDR3: TGTGCCAGCACCCCATCAGGGGTCTACGAGCAGTACTTC.

This clone was detected a few times. V gene TRBV5-1 combines with J gene TRBJ2-7, with a tentative D call TRBD2 (5 bases). The CDR3 length is 15 residues. Germline CDR1 and CDR2: SGHRS and YFSETQ. The germline V and J ends were trimmed by 3 bases and 0 bases, with 13 bases remaining between them. The CDR3 DNA follows: TGCGCCAGCAGCTCCCTCGGAGGAAGCTCCTACGAGCAGTACTTC. It translates to CASSSLGGSSYEQYF. The entire variable domain, with the rest obtained from reference TRBV5-1 and TRBJ2-7, is as follows: KAGVTQTPRYLIKTRGQQVTLSCSPISGHRSVSWYQQTPGQGLQFLFEYFSETQRNKGNFPGRFSGRQFSNSRSEMNVSTLELGDSALYLCASSSLGGSSYEQYFGPGTRLTVT.